The 29 T cell receptor beta chains presented below share a single source sample, sequenced in a study of blood T cell repertoires in COVID-19. Here immunoSEQ multiplex PCR was the method, and the copy in TCRdb shows in-frame clones only, minus some. Among fewer than 600,000 clones listed, nearly 90% were seen once. The sequenced material came from peripheral blood. The receptor source for this set is a man aged 18 to 29 with COVID-19, enrolled during active disease.

Only a few counts were recorded for this clone. The rearrangement joins TRBV4-1 to TRBJ2-7; 12 positions agree with TRBD2. Trimming at V came to 3 bases and at J to 7 bases, leaving 10 bases not matched to a gene. Germline V gene data show CDR1 as MGHRA and CDR2 as YSYEKL. There are 16 residues in the CDR3. This CDR3 is CASSHLELAGGGEQYF. CDR3 DNA sequence: TGCGCCAGCAGCCATCTTGAACTAGCGGGAGGAGGGGAGCAGTACTTC.

This chain links TRBV15 with TRBJ2-1; perhaps TRBD2 as D (6 bases). Deletions cut 0 bases from V and 2 bases from J, with 14 bases between. CDR3 size: 17 residues. Germline values: CDR1 LNHNV, CDR2 YYDKDF (reference sequence). DNA for the CDR3: TGTGCCACCAGCAGAGATGGTGGCGGGATGGCCTACAATGAGCAGTTCTTC. Its protein is CATSRDGGGMAYNEQFF.

The chain employs TRBV30 and TRBJ1-5; 8 bases fit TRBD1. From germline, CDR1 is GTSNPN and CDR2 SVGIG (reference sequence). The CDR3 has 14 residues. The V segment lost 3 bases and the J segment 4 bases; nucleotides outside the gene matches: 5. In DNA form, the CDR3 reads TGTGCCTGGAGCAGGGGGCTTGGGAATCAGCCCCAGCATTTT. Its translation: CAWSRGLGNQPQHF.

The CDR3 DNA follows: TGTGCCAGCAGCCTCCTCCCCTACGAGCAGTACTTC. Amino acids: CASSLLPYEQYF. The chain is built from TRBV11-3 and TRBJ2-7; no clear D gene. The CDR3 runs to 12 residues. With 5 bases removed from V and 2 bases from J, the gap between germline ends came to 7 bases. Germline CDR1 and CDR2: SGHNT and YENEEA.

This chain links TRBV7-9 with TRBJ2-7; possibly TRBD1 for D (6 bases). The CDR3 length is 12 residues. Trimming pared 1 base from V and 11 bases from J, leaving 12 bases between. Germline V gives CDR1 SEHNR, CDR2 FQNEAQ (reference sequence). The CDR3 region is CASSLGGGLEYF. As DNA, the CDR3 is TGTGCCAGCAGCTTAGGTGGGGGCCTGGAGTACTTC.

This sequence joins TRBV19 and TRBJ1-6, with D perhaps TRBD1 (6 bases). CDR3 length equals 14 residues. The germline CDR1 and CDR2 sequences are LNHDA and SQIVND (reference sequence). V lost 7 bases and J lost 9, with 16 bases in between. CDR3 region: CASTPGGAASPLHF. Written as DNA, the CDR3 is TGTGCCAGTACCCCCGGGGGGGCAGCTTCACCCCTCCACTTT. Full variable domain (rest looked up from reference TRBV19 and TRBJ1-6): DGGITQSPKYLFRKEGQNVTLSCEQNLNHDAMYWYRQDPGQGLRLIYYSQIVNDFQKGDIAEGYSVSREKKESFPLTVTSAQKNPTAFYLCASTPGGAASPLHFGNGTRLTVT.

The V and J genes are TRBV28 and TRBJ2-3; TRBD1 aligns across 8 bases. The CDR3 is 14 amino acids. Losses at the gene ends were 2 bases for V and 7 bases for J; bases not matched to a gene: 5. From germline, CDR1 is MDHEN and CDR2 SYDVKM. DNA of the CDR3: TGTGCCAGCAGTTTAGCCGGACAGGGACATACGCAGTATTTT. As protein: CASSLAGQGHTQYF.

V usage is TRBV28 and J usage is TRBJ2-5, with TRBD2 identical over 7 bases. Looked up from germline, CDR1 is MDHEN and CDR2 is SYDVKM. The CDR3 length is 16 residues. V shed 4 bases, J shed 1 base, and the junction held 9 bases outside the gene matches. As DNA, the CDR3 is TGTGCCAGCAGTTCCGCAGCCAGGGAGGGCCAAGAGACCCAGTACTTC. Translation gives CASSSAAREGQETQYF.

This chain joins TRBV15 and TRBJ2-3; maybe TRBD2 (5 bases). V was shortened by 5 bases and J by 2 bases, with 14 bases between the two germline ends. The CDR3 covers 15 residues. In germline, CDR1 is LNHNV, CDR2 YYDKDF (reference sequence). The CDR3 loop is CATSFDRGFTDTQYF. The CDR3 DNA reads as TGTGCCACCAGCTTTGACCGGGGTTTCACAGATACGCAGTATTTT.

The gene calls are TRBV11-2 and TRBJ2-7; 9 bases line up with TRBD1. The CDR3 spans 17 residues. CDR1 SGHAT and CDR2 FQNNGV come from the germline V gene. The trim removed 5 bases at V and 5 bases at J, leaving 16 bases unmatched. In DNA, the CDR3 is TGTGCCAGCAGCCCCAGGAGGGTTGGGACAGGGTTAAACGAGCAGTACTTC. Translated, it gives CASSPRRVGTGLNEQYF.

In nucleotides, the CDR3 is TGTGCCAGTAGTATCCTAAGATTACAGGGTGAAGGCAATCAGCCCCAGCATTTT. It is translated as CASSILRLQGEGNQPQHF. V is TRBV19 and J is TRBJ1-5; a weak D match, TRBD1 (6 bases). The length of the CDR3 is 18 residues. Per the germline V gene, CDR1 is LNHDA and CDR2 is SQIVND (reference sequence). V lost 3 bases and J 2 bases, leaving 20 bases between the germline ends.

The V and J genes are TRBV5-1 and TRBJ1-2; D is perhaps TRBD1 (5 bases). The CDR3 consists of 12 residues. V was shortened by 0 bases and J by 10 bases, with 10 bases between the two germline ends. Per germline, CDR1 SGHRS and CDR2 YFSETQ. Here the CDR3 DNA reads TGCGCCAGCAGCTTGGGGGACTTTGACTACACCTTC. It yields the protein CASSLGDFDYTF.

This clone was seen a few times. The genes are TRBV5-1 and TRBJ1-2, with 7 bases identical to TRBD1. In germline, CDR1 is SGHRS, CDR2 YFSETQ. This CDR3 contains 14 residues. V shed 3 bases and J 4 bases; nucleotides not matched to a gene: 6. The CDR3 DNA follows: TGCGCCAGCAGCTCCGATTGGGACAGCTATGGCTACACCTTC. Its protein is CASSSDWDSYGYTF.

The gene calls are TRBV6-5 and TRBJ2-7, with TRBD1 identical over 7 bases. Trimming took 5 bases from V and 5 from J; bases not matched to a gene: 6. The germline CDR1 and CDR2 sequences are MNHEY and SVGAGI. This CDR3 contains 13 residues. In DNA form, the CDR3 reads TGTGCCAGCAGTATGACAGGGACCAACGAGCAGTACTTC. Protein: CASSMTGTNEQYF.

This chain joins TRBV21-1 and TRBJ2-5; the table calls TRBD2, which could not be checked here. TRBV21-1 is listed as a pseudogene. This CDR3 spans 16 amino acids. CDR3 loop: CASSEMTSGGEETQYF. CDR3 nucleotide sequence: TGTGCCAGCAGCGAAATGACTAGCGGGGGTGAAGAGACCCAGTACTTC.

The chain employs TRBV2 and TRBJ2-1, with 9 bases matching TRBD2. The CDR3 loop spans 15 amino acids. Germline values: CDR1 SNHLY, CDR2 FYNNEI. V shed 4 bases, J shed 2 bases, and the junction held 3 bases outside the gene matches. DNA for the CDR3: TGTGCCAGCAGTGCCCTAGCGGGGCCCTACAATGAGCAGTTCTTC. This translates into CASSALAGPYNEQFF.

The chain carries TRBV29-1 and TRBJ2-1; 8 bases align to TRBD2. The ends lost 5 bases at V and 8 bases at J; junction bases unmatched: 8. The CDR3 covers 13 residues. Germline assignment: CDR1 SQVTM and CDR2 ANQGSEA. This chain's CDR3 is CSVTSGFGDEQFF. CDR3 sequence (DNA): TGCAGCGTTACTAGCGGTTTTGGGGATGAGCAGTTCTTC.

This chain links TRBV7-9 with TRBJ2-7, with 11 positions matching TRBD1. The V gene's germline CDR1 is SEHNR and CDR2 FQNEAQ (reference sequence). CDR3 length equals 17 residues. Trimming took 5 bases from V and 2 from J; bases not matched to a gene: 11. In DNA, the CDR3 is TGTGCCAGCAGCCCGAGAGAAGCGGGACAGGGGGCCTACGAGCAGTACTTC. Protein product: CASSPREAGQGAYEQYF. Complete variable domain (other parts from reference TRBV7-9 and TRBJ2-7): DTGVSQNPRHKITKRGQNVTFRCDPISEHNRLYWYRQTLGQGPEFLTYFQNEAQLEKSRLLSDRFSAERPKGSFSTLEIQRTEQGDSAMYLCASSPREAGQGAYEQYFGPGTRLTVT.

A remark on this clone: Other DNA sequences in the same sample also yield this CDR3. V is TRBV5-1 and J is TRBJ2-3, with 8 bases fitting TRBD2. CDR1 is SGHRS and CDR2 is YFSETQ in the germline V gene. Trimming cost V 0 bases and J 2 bases; bases outside gene matches: 5. The CDR3 spans 16 residues. The CDR3 sequence is CASSLASGGYTDTQYF. The CDR3 DNA sequence: TGCGCCAGCAGCTTGGCGAGCGGGGGATACACAGATACGCAGTATTTT.

The chain carries TRBV3-1 (or the pseudogene TRBV3-2) and TRBJ1-4, with a tentative D call TRBD1 (5 bases). V lost 1 base and J lost 8, with 11 bases in between. This CDR3 has 14 amino acids. Germline V gene lookup returns CDR1 LGHDT and CDR2 YNNKEL (reference sequence). The CDR3 nucleotides are TGTGCCAGCAGCCAAGGGTCAGGGTTAGAAAAACTGTTTTTT. This sequence encodes CASSQGSGLEKLFF.

The CDR3 loop is CASSPGLAGGNGNEQFF. Here the CDR3 DNA reads TGTGCCAGCAGCCCGGGACTAGCGGGGGGGAATGGCAATGAGCAGTTCTTC. The genes are TRBV5-4 and TRBJ2-1; the match to TRBD2 covers 16 bases. The CDR3 covers 17 residues. Germline-derived CDR1 and CDR2 are SGHNT and YYREEE (reference sequence). J lost 6 bases, V lost 4 bases, and 7 bases had no gene match.

This clone was seen once. This chain links TRBV9 with TRBJ2-5; D is ambiguous. This CDR3 has 15 residues. Per germline, CDR1 SGDLS and CDR2 YYNGEE. V was shortened by 3 bases and J by 0 bases, with 12 bases between the two germline ends. Here the CDR3 DNA reads TGTGCCAGCAGCGCCTTTAGTTTAGACCAAGAGACCCAGTACTTC. The encoded protein is CASSAFSLDQETQYF.

V gene TRBV2 combines with J gene TRBJ1-5, with a weak D call TRBD1 (5 bases). The germline V gene encodes CDR1 SNHLY and CDR2 FYNNEI. V was trimmed by 4 bases and J by 2 bases, leaving 9 bases between them. The CDR3 is 14 residues long. CDR3: CASSVTGGNQPQHF. The CDR3 DNA follows: TGTGCCAGCAGTGTTACAGGAGGCAATCAGCCCCAGCATTTT.

This clone was observed once. The chain carries TRBV2 and TRBJ2-3; 9 positions agree with TRBD1. CDR1 is SNHLY, CDR2 FYNNEI, per germline. V shed 6 bases and J 7 bases; nucleotides not matched to a gene: 11. This CDR3 has 15 residues. The CDR3 DNA is TGTGCCAGCAGGGGGGACGGGACAGGGTCGTATACGCAGTATTTT. It codes for CASRGDGTGSYTQYF. Supplemented by reference TRBV2 and TRBJ2-3, the full variable domain reads EPEVTQTPSHQVTQMGQEVILRCVPISNHLYFYWYRQILGQKVEFLVSFYNNEISEKSEIFDDQFSVERPDGSNFTLKIRSTKLEDSAMYFCASRGDGTGSYTQYFGPGTRLTVL.

This chain joins TRBV9 and TRBJ2-1; 8 nucleotides line up with TRBD2. The CDR3 is made up of 14 amino acids. Germline V gene sequence: CDR1 SGDLS, CDR2 YYNGEE. The V gene end was trimmed by 2 bases and the J gene end by 8 bases; junction bases not matched to a gene: 6. CDR3 sequence reads: CASSVSGGRDEQFF. CDR3 DNA sequence: TGTGCCAGCAGCGTTTCGGGAGGGCGCGATGAGCAGTTCTTC.

The chain joins TRBV19 to TRBJ1-5; the D is unclear. V was pared by 1 base and J by 4 bases, with 2 bases between. Germline V gene lookup returns CDR1 LNHDA and CDR2 SQIVND (reference sequence). The length of the CDR3 is 12 residues. The CDR3 sequence: CASSIVNQPQHF. CDR3 bases: TGTGCCAGTAGTATAGTAAATCAGCCCCAGCATTTT.

V is TRBV19 and J is TRBJ2-7; 9 nucleotides align to TRBD1. Germline CDR1 and CDR2: LNHDA and SQIVND (reference sequence). The CDR3 contains 14 residues. The V and J ends lost 5 bases and 6 bases, in that order; junction bases with no gene match: 8. CDR3 sequence reads: CASSFGQGSSEQYF. In nucleotides, the CDR3 is TGTGCCAGTAGTTTTGGACAGGGGTCTTCCGAGCAGTACTTC.

This clone was seen just once. The V call is TRBV18, the J call TRBJ2-3; D is possibly TRBD1 (6 bases). There are 15 residues in the CDR3. Trimming cost V 3 bases and J 3 bases, with 13 bases left between them. CDR1 KGHSH and CDR2 LQKENI come from the germline V gene. The CDR3 bases are TGTGCCAGCTCACCGGGCAGGGGTCGAACAGATACGCAGTATTTT. Its protein is CASSPGRGRTDTQYF.

With respect to this clone: Compared with germline, one end of the junction differs, possibly owing to a read error. The chain couples TRBV6-1 to TRBJ2-1; D call uncertain. The CDR3 consists of 14 residues. The germline V gene has CDR1 MNHNS and CDR2 SASEGT. CDR3 DNA: TGTGCCAGCACTGAAGTCGTCTCCTACAATGAGCAGTTCTTC. It encodes CASTEVVSYNEQFF.